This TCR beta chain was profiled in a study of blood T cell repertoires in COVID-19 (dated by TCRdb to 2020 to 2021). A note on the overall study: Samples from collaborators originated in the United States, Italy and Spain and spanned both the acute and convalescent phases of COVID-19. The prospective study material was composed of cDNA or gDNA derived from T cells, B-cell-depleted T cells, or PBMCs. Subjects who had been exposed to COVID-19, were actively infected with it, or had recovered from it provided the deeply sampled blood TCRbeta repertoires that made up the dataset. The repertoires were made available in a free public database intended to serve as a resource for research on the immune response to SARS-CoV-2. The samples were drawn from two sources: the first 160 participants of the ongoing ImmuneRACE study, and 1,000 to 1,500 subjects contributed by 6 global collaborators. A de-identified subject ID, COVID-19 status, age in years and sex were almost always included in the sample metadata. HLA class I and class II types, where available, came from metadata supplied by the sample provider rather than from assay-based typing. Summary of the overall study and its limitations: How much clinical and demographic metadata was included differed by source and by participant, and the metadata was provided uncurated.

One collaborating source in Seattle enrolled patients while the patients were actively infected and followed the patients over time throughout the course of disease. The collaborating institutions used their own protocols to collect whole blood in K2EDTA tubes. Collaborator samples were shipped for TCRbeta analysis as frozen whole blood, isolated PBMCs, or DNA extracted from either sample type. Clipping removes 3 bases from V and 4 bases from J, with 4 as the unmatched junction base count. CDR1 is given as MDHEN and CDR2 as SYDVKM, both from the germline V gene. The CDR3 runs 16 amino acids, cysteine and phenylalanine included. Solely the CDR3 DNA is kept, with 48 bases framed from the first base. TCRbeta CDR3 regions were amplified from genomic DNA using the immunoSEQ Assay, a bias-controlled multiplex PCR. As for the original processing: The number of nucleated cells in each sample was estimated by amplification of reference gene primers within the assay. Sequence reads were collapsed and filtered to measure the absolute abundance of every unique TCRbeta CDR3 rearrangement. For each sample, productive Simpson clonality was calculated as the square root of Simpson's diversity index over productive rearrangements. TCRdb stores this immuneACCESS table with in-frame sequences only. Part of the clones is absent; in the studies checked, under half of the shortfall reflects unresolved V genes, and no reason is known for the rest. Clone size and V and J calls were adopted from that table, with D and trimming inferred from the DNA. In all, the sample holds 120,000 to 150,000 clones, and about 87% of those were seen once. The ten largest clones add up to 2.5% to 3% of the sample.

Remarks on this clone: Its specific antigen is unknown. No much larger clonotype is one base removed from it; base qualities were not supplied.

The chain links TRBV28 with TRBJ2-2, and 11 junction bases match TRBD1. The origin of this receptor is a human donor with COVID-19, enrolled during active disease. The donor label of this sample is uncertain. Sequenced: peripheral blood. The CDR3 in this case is CASSFLGTGGTGELFF. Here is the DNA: TGTGCCAGCAGTTTTCTAGGGACAGGGGGCACCGGGGAGCTGTTTTTT.